Listed here are 24 T cell receptor beta chains from one sample, sequenced in a study of T cells in women clearing cervical HPV infection. Here immunoSEQ multiplex PCR was the method, and the copy in TCRdb shows in-frame clones only, minus some. This sample's table reports over 30,000 clones. Sequenced: blood buffy coat. These receptors originate from a woman between 18 and 69 years old with a cervical HPV16 infection that either progressed to CIN3+ or cleared (not recorded which).

A word on this clone: An end of the junction does not agree with germline; a read error may underlie this. Read sequence stops 3 residues before the CDR3 end, and the germline J gene provides the missing end. This sample also contains other DNA sequences that code for the same CDR3. The chain recombines TRBV2 with TRBJ1-2; a possible D gene is TRBD1 (5 bases). Germline loops: CDR1 SNHLY, CDR2 FYNNEI. There are 11 residues in the CDR3. The chain's CDR3 is CANHRDYGYTF. The covered CDR3 bases are TGTGCCAACCACCGGGACTATGGA.

With regard to this clone: The read ends 3 residues shy of where the CDR3 ends; the end is completed using the germline J gene. The V gene is TRBV18, the J gene TRBJ1-1; D is possibly TRBD1 (6 bases). The CDR3 consists of 14 residues. Germline CDR1 is KGHSH and CDR2 is LQKENI. V was trimmed by 4 bases and J by 5 bases, leaving 14 bases between them. The CDR3: CASSLQGGRTEAFF. The DNA read from the CDR3 is TGTGCCAGCTCACTACAGGGTGGAAGAACTGAA.

Details on this clone: The read falls 3 residues short of the CDR3 end, and the missing part is taken from the germline J gene. This sequence joins TRBV20-1 and TRBJ2-2; D is unresolved. V dropped 0 bases and J dropped 8 bases, with 16 bases sitting between them. CDR1 is DFQATT, CDR2 SNEGSKA, per germline (reference sequence). CDR3 length: 15 residues. The CDR3 DNA, read in part, is TGCAGTGCTAGAGATAACATTCCTGGGCCTGGGGAG. Translating it yields CSARDNIPGPGE. The full CDR3 protein is CSARDNIPGPGELFF.

As to this clone: The CDR3 end falls 3 residues outside the read, so it is completed with the germline J gene. The genes are TRBV9 and TRBJ1-2, with D tentatively TRBD1 (5 bases). The germline gives CDR1 SGDLS, CDR2 YYNGEE. The ends were cut back, 6 bases at V and 2 bases at J, with 14 bases in the middle. This CDR3 spans 14 amino acids. Incomplete CDR3 DNA: TGTGCCAGCACCCGAGTCGGGGGGAACTATGGC. Its protein product is CASTRVGGNYG. In full, the CDR3 is CASTRVGGNYGYTF.

With respect to this clone: The read falls 3 residues short of the CDR3 end, and the missing part is taken from the germline J gene. The chain is built from TRBV7-8 and TRBJ1-3; TRBD1 matches at 9 bases. Germline lookup yields CDR1 SGHVS and CDR2 FQNEAQ. There are 17 residues in the CDR3. CDR3 DNA (partial): TGTGCCAGCAGCCGGAACCACAGGGGGCGGTTAAAAGACCCC. Amino acids: CASSRNHRGRLKDP. The whole CDR3 is CASSRNHRGRLKDPIYF.

Concerning this clone: Read sequence stops 3 residues before the CDR3 end, and the germline J gene provides the missing end. This chain links TRBV10-3 with TRBJ2-3, with TRBD2 matching 10 bases. The CDR3 runs to 16 residues. Germline values: CDR1 ENHRY, CDR2 SYGVKD. J gave up 3 bases and V 6 bases, and 9 bases lay outside the gene matches. The CDR3 loop is CAIRSQLAGLTDTQYF. The DNA read from the CDR3 is TGTGCCATCAGGTCCCAACTAGCGGGGTTAACAGATACG.

With regard to this clone: The CDR3 goes on 3 residues after the read ends, and that part is filled in from the germline J gene. The rearrangement links TRBV18 to TRBJ1-2, with 8 bases matching TRBD1. The V gene's germline CDR1 is KGHSH and CDR2 LQKENI. The CDR3 totals 16 residues. After removal of 3 bases from V and 2 bases from J, the junction contained 8 bases not matched to a gene. The CDR3 sequence is CASSPKVQGGNYGYTF. CDR3 DNA (partial): TGTGCCAGCTCACCGAAAGTACAGGGGGGGAACTATGGC.

About this clone itself: The observed sequence ends 3 residues before the CDR3 terminus, with the missing tail filled in from the germline J gene. The chain has TRBV5-1 and TRBJ2-7; D is perhaps TRBD1 (6 bases). The V end was cut by 4 bases, the J end by 3 bases, with 20 bases between. The CDR3 covers 16 residues. Germline V gene sequence: CDR1 SGHRS, CDR2 YFSETQ. The covered CDR3 bases are TGCGCCAGCAGCACCAGGGGTTTGGCTCCCATCTACGAG. It yields the protein CASSTRGLAPIYE. The whole CDR3 protein reads CASSTRGLAPIYEQYF.

Of note for this clone: Sequencing ends 3 residues short of the CDR3 end; the germline J gene provides the rest. The gene calls are TRBV7-9 and TRBJ2-2; TRBD1 matches 7 bases. In germline, CDR1 is SEHNR, CDR2 FQNEAQ (reference sequence). CDR3 length: 15 residues. The sequenced CDR3 bases are TGTGCCAGCAGCTTAGCGGCAGGGGGAAATGAAAAG. Amino acids: CASSLAAGGNEK. The CDR3 as a whole reads CASSLAAGGNEKLFF.

With regard to this clone: Read data end 3 residues before the CDR3 end; the end is taken from the germline J gene. V gene TRBV10-3 combines with J gene TRBJ2-5; no reliable D call. Germline values: CDR1 ENHRY, CDR2 SYGVKD. V lost 6 bases to trimming and J lost 4 bases, with 12 bases between them. The CDR3 is made up of 13 amino acids. Partial CDR3 DNA: TGTGCCATCAGCCGTAGAGATGTAGAGACC. Translation gives CAISRRDVET. The whole CDR3 reads CAISRRDVETQYF.

Notes on this clone: Read data end 3 residues before the CDR3 end; the end is taken from the germline J gene. V and J are TRBV12-3 or TRBV12-4 and TRBJ2-7; D gene uncertain. Trimming cost V 6 bases and J 3 bases, with 15 bases left between them. This CDR3 contains 14 residues. CDR3: CASSHEVSFYEQYF. The CDR3 bases that were read are TGTGCCAGCAGCCATGAGGTCTCATTCTACGAG.

In the case of this clone: The read is 3 residues too short to cover the CDR3 end, so that end is filled in from the germline J gene. The chain employs TRBV18 and TRBJ1-5; the match to TRBD1 covers 9 bases. The CDR3 runs 17 residues. V lost 3 bases to trimming and J lost 6 bases; unmatched junction nucleotides: 12. Germline CDR1 KGHSH, CDR2 LQKENI. Partial CDR3 DNA: TGTGCCAGCTCACCCACACCAACGGGACAGGGTGGTCAGCCC. Translated, it gives CASSPTPTGQGGQP. The CDR3 as a whole reads CASSPTPTGQGGQPQHF.

On this clone: Read data end 3 residues before the CDR3 end; the end is taken from the germline J gene. The chain uses TRBV5-1 and TRBJ2-5; the D gene is possibly TRBD1 (5 bases). CDR3 length: 14 residues. V lost 4 bases, J lost 3 bases, and 13 bases lay in between. Germline V gives CDR1 SGHRS, CDR2 YFSETQ. The part of the CDR3 DNA that was read is TGCGCCAGCAGCATGAAACAGGAGAAAGAGACC. Amino acids: CASSMKQEKET. From start to end, the CDR3 is CASSMKQEKETQYF. Filled out from reference TRBV5-1 and TRBJ2-5, the complete variable domain reads KAGVTQTPRYLIKTRGQQVTLSCSPISGHRSVSWYQQTPGQGLQFLFEYFSETQRNKGNFPGRFSGRQFSNSRSEMNVSTLELGDSALYLCASSMKQEKETQYFGPGTRLLVL.

Comment on this clone: The read terminates 3 residues ahead of where the CDR3 ends, so the germline J gene completes it. J is TRBJ1-5 and V is TRBV12-3 or TRBV12-4, with 11 positions matching TRBD1. Trimming removed 6 bases from V and 6 bases from J; junction bases left unmatched: 1. The CDR3 totals 13 residues. CDR3: CASRGQGVQPQHF. The covered CDR3 bases are TGTGCCAGCAGGGGACAGGGGGTTCAGCCC.

CDR3 DNA (partial): TGTGCCAGCTCACCGCTACCGACTAGCGGGGGCTCCTACAATGAG. Protein sequence: CASSPLPTSGGSYNE. The CDR3, in full, reads CASSPLPTSGGSYNEQFF. The V and J genes are TRBV18 and TRBJ2-1; 12 positions match TRBD2. The read halts 3 residues ahead of the CDR3 end, with the missing end drawn from the germline J gene. Losses at the gene ends were 3 bases for V and 0 bases for J; bases not matched to a gene: 6. Per the germline V gene, CDR1 is KGHSH and CDR2 is LQKENI. The CDR3 has 18 amino acids.

In the case of this clone: The read falls 3 residues short of the CDR3 end, and the missing part is taken from the germline J gene. This rearrangement joins TRBV7-2 to TRBJ1-5, with 8 nucleotides matching TRBD1. The length of the CDR3 is 15 residues. Germline CDR1 reads SGHTA; CDR2 reads FQGNSA. V trimming: 3 bases; J trimming: 3 bases; junction bases outside the gene matches: 4. CDR3 DNA (partial): TGTGCCAGCAGCTTGTCGACAGGGGACAATCAGCCC. Amino acids: CASSLSTGDNQP. The CDR3 in full is CASSLSTGDNQPQHF.

In regard to this clone: Sequencing ends 3 residues short of the CDR3 end; the germline J gene provides the rest. The chain recombines TRBV5-5 with TRBJ1-3; 8 positions match TRBD1. CDR1 is SGHKS, CDR2 YYEKEE, per germline (reference sequence). The CDR3 loop spans 14 amino acids. Trimming took 4 bases from V and 4 from J; bases not matched to a gene: 4. CDR3 bases read: TGTGCCAGCAGCACCGGACAGGGAGGAAACACC. It specifies CASSTGQGGNT. The whole CDR3 region reads CASSTGQGGNTIYF.

Worth noting for this clone: The sequenced fragment ends 3 residues before the CDR3 boundary, so the rest is inferred from the germline J gene. This chain joins TRBV20-1 and TRBJ2-3; 9 nucleotides line up with TRBD2. J lost 1 base, V lost 3 bases, and 2 bases had no gene match. Germline CDR1 reads DFQATT; CDR2 reads SNEGSKA (reference sequence). The CDR3 covers 14 residues. CDR3 DNA, as far as it was read: TGCAGTGCTAGGATAGCGGGGGGCACAGATACG. Translating gives CSARIAGGTDT. The full CDR3 protein reads CSARIAGGTDTQYF.

A word on this clone: The observed sequence ends 3 residues before the CDR3 terminus, with the missing tail filled in from the germline J gene. The chain recombines TRBV10-3 with TRBJ2-5; 10 bases match TRBD2. The CDR3 is 15 residues long. The V segment lost 3 bases and the J segment 5 bases; nucleotides outside the gene matches: 6. Germline assignment: CDR1 ENHRY and CDR2 SYGVKD. The CDR3 reads CAISDRAGGQETQYF. The DNA read from the CDR3 is TGTGCCATCAGTGACCGAGCGGGGGGGCAGGAGACC.

On this clone: The CDR3 end is not reached by the read, which stops 3 residues before it; the germline J gene fills it in. The genes are TRBV10-3 and TRBJ2-7, with 9 bases lining up with TRBD2. Germline V gene lookup returns CDR1 ENHRY and CDR2 SYGVKD. Losses at the gene ends were 8 bases for V and 3 bases for J; bases not matched to a gene: 11. The CDR3 is 15 amino acids. The sequenced part of the CDR3 DNA is TGTGCCATCGGGGCTAGCGGGGCCAGCTTCTACGAG. The encoded protein is CAIGASGASFYE. The entire CDR3 reads CAIGASGASFYEQYF.

Details on this clone: The missing CDR3 end, 3 residues past where the read stops, is filled in from the germline J gene. The V gene is TRBV20-1, the J gene TRBJ2-3; a weak D match, TRBD1 (6 bases). V lost 0 bases to trimming and J lost 2 bases, with 12 bases between them. This CDR3 has 15 amino acids. CDR1 and CDR2 (germline): DFQATT, SNEGSKA (reference sequence). Incomplete CDR3 DNA: TGCAGTGCTAGAGATCTAGGGGGTGTCACAGATACG. Protein sequence: CSARDLGGVTDT. The CDR3 in its entirety is CSARDLGGVTDTQYF.

Remarks on this clone: The CDR3 extends 3 residues past the end of the read, so its final part is completed from the germline J gene. The chain has TRBV20-1 and TRBJ1-1, with a tentative D call TRBD1 (5 bases). Germline CDR1 is DFQATT and CDR2 is SNEGSKA (reference sequence). This CDR3 contains 15 residues. The V and J ends lost 1 base and 3 bases respectively, with 15 bases between them. The CDR3 bases that were read are TGCAGTGCTAGAGTGTGGGGGGGTATGGACACTGAA. Translation gives CSARVWGGMDTE. The whole CDR3 is CSARVWGGMDTEAFF.

About this clone itself: The read terminates 3 residues before the CDR3 end, so the remaining end is supplied by the germline J gene. The rearrangement links TRBV7-2 to TRBJ2-1; 7 bases fit TRBD1. The CDR3 is 15 amino acids. The germline V gene encodes CDR1 SGHTA and CDR2 FQGNSA. V dropped 6 bases and J dropped 9; count of bases not matched to a gene: 14. Here the CDR3 reads CASRPDRAVSAEQFF. CDR3 DNA, as far as it was read: TGTGCCAGCAGGCCTGACAGGGCTGTTTCTGCTGAG.

Regarding this clone: One end of the junction is discordant with germline, which a read error may explain. Read coverage stops 3 residues before the CDR3 terminus; the germline J gene supplies the remainder. Other DNA variants within this sample encode the same CDR3. The chain carries TRBV7-6 and TRBJ2-7; 8 bases match TRBD1. Germline loops: CDR1 SGHVS, CDR2 FNYEAQ. The CDR3 has 12 amino acids. The CDR3 sequence: CSSRGQAYEQYF. Partial CDR3 DNA: TGTTCCAGCAGGGGACAGGCCTACGAG.